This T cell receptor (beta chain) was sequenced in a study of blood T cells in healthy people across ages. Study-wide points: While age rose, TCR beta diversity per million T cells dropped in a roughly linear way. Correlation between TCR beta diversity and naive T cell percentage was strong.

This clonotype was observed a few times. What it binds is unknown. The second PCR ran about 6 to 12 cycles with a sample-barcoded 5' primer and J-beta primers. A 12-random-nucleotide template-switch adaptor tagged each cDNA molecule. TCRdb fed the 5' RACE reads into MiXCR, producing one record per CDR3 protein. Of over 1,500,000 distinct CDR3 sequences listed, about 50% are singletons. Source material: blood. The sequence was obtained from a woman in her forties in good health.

The CDR3 loop is CSARSIGGLINEKLFF. In DNA, the CDR3 is TGCAGTGCTAGAAGTATTGGCGGGTTAATAAATGAAAAACTGTTTTTT. The V and J genes are TRBV20-1 and TRBJ1-4; no clear D. This CDR3 is 16 amino acids long. Germline CDR1 DFQATT, CDR2 SNEGSKA (reference sequence). Deletions cut 2 bases from V and 5 bases from J, with 18 bases between.